This paragraph covers one T cell receptor beta chain sequence. These data originate in a study of cytomegalovirus exposure and HLA in healthy donors. The table came from immunoSEQ multiplex PCR; TCRdb's copy has only in-frame clones and leaves some out. The table includes fewer than 100,000 clones, 94% detected once. Germline V lookup: CDR1 SQVTM, CDR2 ANQGSEA. This CDR3 is 17 amino acids long. The trim removed 7 bases at V and 5 bases at J, leaving 16 bases unmatched. The chain employs TRBV29-1 and TRBJ1-4; 10 bases line up with TRBD1. Sample: PBMCs. The TCR originated in a woman aged 18-29 years in good health and CMV-seropositive. The CDR3 DNA reads TGCAGCGCGTCCGGACAGGGGGAGATTAATGTGAATGAAAAACTGTTTTTT. It is translated as CSASGQGEINVNEKLFF.